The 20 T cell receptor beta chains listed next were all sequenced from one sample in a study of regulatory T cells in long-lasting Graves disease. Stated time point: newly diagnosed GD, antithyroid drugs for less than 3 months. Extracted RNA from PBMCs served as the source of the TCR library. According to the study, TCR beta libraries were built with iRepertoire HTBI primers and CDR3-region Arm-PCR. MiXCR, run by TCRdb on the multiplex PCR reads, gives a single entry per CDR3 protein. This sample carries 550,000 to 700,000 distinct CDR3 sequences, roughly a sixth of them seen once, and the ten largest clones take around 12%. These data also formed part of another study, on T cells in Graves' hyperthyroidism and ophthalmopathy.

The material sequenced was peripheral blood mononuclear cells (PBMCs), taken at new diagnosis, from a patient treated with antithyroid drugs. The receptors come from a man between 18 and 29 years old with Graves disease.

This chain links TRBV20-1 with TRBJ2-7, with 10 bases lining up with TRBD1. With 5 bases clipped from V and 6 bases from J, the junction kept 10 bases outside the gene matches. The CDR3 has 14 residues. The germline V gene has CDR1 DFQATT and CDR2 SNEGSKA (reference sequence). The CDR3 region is CSAEEGTGAGEQYF. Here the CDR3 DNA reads TGCAGTGCTGAAGAGGGGACAGGGGCGGGCGAGCAGTACTTC.

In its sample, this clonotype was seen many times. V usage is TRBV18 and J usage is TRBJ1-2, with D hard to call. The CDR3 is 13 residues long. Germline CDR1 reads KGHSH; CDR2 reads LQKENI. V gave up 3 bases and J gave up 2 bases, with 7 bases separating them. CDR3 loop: CASSPSENYGYTF. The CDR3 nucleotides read TGTGCCAGCTCACCGAGTGAGAACTATGGCTACACCTTC.

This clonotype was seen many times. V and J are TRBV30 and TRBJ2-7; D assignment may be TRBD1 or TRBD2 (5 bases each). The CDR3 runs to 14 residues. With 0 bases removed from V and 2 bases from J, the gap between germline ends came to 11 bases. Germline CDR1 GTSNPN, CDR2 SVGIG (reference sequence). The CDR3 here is CAWSVGALTYEQYF. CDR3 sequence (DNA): TGTGCCTGGAGTGTCGGGGCCCTGACCTACGAGCAGTACTTC.

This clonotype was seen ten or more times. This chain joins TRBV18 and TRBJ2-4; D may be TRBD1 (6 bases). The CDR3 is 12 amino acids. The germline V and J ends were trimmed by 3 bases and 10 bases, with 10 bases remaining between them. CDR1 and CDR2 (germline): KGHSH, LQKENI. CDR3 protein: CASSPTTGIQYF. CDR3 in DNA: TGTGCCAGCTCACCGACAACAGGGATTCAGTACTTC.

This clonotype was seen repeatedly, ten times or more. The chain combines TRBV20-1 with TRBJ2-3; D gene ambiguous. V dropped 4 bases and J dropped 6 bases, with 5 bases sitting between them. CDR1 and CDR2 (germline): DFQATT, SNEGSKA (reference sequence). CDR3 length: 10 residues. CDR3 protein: CSAKGDTQYF. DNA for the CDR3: TGCAGTGCTAAAGGGGATACGCAGTATTTT.

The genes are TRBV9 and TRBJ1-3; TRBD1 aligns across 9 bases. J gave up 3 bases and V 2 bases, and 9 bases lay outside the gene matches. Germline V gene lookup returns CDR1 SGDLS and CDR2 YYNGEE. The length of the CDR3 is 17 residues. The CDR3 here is CASSVRWDREGGNTIYF. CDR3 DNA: TGTGCCAGCAGCGTCCGATGGGACAGGGAGGGTGGAAACACCATATATTTT.

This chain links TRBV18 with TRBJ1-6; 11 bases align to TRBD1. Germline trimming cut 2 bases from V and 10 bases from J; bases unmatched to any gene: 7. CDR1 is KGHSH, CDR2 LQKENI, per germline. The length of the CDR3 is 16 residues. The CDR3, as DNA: TGTGCCAGCTCACCAGTAGGACAGGGGGCGAGATCACCCCTCCACTTT. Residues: CASSPVGQGARSPLHF.

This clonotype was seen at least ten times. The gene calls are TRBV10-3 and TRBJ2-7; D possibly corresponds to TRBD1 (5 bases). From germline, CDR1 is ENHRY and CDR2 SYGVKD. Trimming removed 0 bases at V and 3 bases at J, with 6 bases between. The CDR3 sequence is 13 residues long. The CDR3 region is CAISESRDYEQYF. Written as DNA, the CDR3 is TGTGCCATCAGTGAGTCCAGGGACTACGAGCAGTACTTC.

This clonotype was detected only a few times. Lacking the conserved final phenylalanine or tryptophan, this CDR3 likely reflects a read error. DNA of the CDR3: TGTGCCAGCAGCTTAACCGCTGAAGCTTTCTCT. Its protein is CASSLTAEAFS. This sequence joins TRBV7-9 and TRBJ1-1; D gene uncertain. V lost 2 bases and J 6 bases, leaving 4 bases between the germline ends. The CDR3 sequence is 11 residues long. Germline values: CDR1 SEHNR, CDR2 FQNEAQ (reference sequence).

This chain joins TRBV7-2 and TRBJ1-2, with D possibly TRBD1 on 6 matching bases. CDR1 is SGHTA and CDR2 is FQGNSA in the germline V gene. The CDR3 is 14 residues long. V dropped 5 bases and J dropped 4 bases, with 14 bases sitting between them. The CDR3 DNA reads TGTGCCAGCAGCCCCCGACAGGCCCTCTATGGCTACACCTTC. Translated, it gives CASSPRQALYGYTF.

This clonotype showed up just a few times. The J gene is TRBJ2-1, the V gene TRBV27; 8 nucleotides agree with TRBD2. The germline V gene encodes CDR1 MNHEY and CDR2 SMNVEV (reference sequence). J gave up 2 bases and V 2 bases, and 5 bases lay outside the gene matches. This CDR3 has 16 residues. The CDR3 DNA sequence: TGTGCCAGCAGTTTAGTAACTAGCGGACCCTACAATGAGCAGTTCTTC. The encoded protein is CASSLVTSGPYNEQFF.

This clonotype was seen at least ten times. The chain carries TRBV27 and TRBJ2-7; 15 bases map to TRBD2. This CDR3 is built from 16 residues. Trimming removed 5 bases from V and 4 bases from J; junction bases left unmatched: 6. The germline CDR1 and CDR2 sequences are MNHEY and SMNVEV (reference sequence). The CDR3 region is CASSTGTSGGIYEQYF. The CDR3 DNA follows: TGTGCCAGCAGTACCGGGACTAGCGGGGGGATTTACGAGCAGTACTTC.

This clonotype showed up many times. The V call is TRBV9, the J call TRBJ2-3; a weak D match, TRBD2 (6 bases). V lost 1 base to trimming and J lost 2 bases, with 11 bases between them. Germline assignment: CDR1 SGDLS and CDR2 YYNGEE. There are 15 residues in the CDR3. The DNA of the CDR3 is TGTGCCAGCAGCGTATACGGGAGAGTCACAGATACGCAGTATTTT. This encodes CASSVYGRVTDTQYF.

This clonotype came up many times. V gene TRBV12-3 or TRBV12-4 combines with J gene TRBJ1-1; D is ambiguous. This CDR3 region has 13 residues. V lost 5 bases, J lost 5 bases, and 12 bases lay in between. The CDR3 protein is CASSPQTLTEAFF. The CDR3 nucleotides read TGTGCCAGCAGTCCACAAACTTTGACTGAAGCTTTCTTT.

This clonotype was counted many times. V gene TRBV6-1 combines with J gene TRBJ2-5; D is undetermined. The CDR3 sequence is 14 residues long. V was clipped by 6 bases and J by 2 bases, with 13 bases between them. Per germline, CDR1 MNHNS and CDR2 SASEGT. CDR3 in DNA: TGTGCCAGCAGCAACATACGTCCTCAAGAGACCCAGTACTTC. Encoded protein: CASSNIRPQETQYF.

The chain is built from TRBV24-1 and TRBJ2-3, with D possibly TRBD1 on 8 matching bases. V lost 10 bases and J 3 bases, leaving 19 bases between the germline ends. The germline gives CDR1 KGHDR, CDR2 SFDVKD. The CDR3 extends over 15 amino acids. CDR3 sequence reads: CATSAGQGGTDTQYF. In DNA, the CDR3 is TGTGCCACAAGCGCAGGACAGGGAGGGACAGATACGCAGTATTTT.

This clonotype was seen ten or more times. Here the CDR3 reads CASSSAGASRETQYF. The CDR3 DNA sequence: TGTGCCAGCAGTTCCGCCGGGGCTAGTAGGGAGACCCAGTACTTC. V and J are TRBV28 and TRBJ2-5, with D perhaps being TRBD1 or TRBD2 (5 bases each). CDR1 is MDHEN and CDR2 is SYDVKM in the germline V gene. V lost 4 bases and J lost 5, with 17 bases in between. The CDR3 is 15 amino acids.

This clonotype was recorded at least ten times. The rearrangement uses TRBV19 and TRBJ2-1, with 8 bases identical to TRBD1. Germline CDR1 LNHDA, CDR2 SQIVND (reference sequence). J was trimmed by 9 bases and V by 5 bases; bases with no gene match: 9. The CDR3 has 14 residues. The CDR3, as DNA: TGTGCCAGTAGTCCATGGACAGGGAAGTCTGAGCAGTTCTTC. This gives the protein CASSPWTGKSEQFF.

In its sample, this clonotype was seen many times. The CDR3: CASSPLGGSRTDTQYF. CDR3 DNA: TGTGCCAGCAGTCCCCTAGGAGGGTCTCGCACAGATACGCAGTATTTT. The rearrangement joins TRBV27 to TRBJ2-3; a possible D gene is TRBD2 (6 bases). There are 16 residues in the CDR3. Per germline, CDR1 MNHEY and CDR2 SMNVEV (reference sequence). The V end lost 5 bases, the J end lost 1 base, and 16 bases lay between the germline ends.

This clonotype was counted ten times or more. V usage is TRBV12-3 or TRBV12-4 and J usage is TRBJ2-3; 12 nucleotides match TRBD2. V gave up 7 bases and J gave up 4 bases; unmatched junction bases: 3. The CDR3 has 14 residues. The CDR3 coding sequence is TGTGCCAGCACTAGCGGGAGGGCTGCAGATACGCAGTATTTT. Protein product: CASTSGRAADTQYF.